The 8 T cell receptor beta chains presented below share a single source sample, sequenced in a study of cytomegalovirus exposure and HLA in healthy donors. Primers for the PCR totalled 60 Vbeta and 13 Jbeta. Profiling relied on immunoSEQ multiplex PCR, and the TCRdb table lists in-frame clones only, not all of them. Of 150,000 to 160,000 clones listed, about 80% are singletons. Source material: PBMCs. The receptors come from a man aged 30 to 39 in good health and CMV-seropositive.

This chain joins TRBV6-1 and TRBJ2-7; no definite D call. The ends were cut back, 0 bases at V and 5 bases at J, with 17 bases in the middle. Germline V gene lookup returns CDR1 MNHNS and CDR2 SASEGT. The CDR3 covers 16 residues. The CDR3 loop is CASSEAILGSLNEQYF. The CDR3 DNA is TGTGCCAGCAGTGAAGCAATTTTGGGCTCATTGAACGAGCAGTACTTC.

The V and J genes are TRBV9 and TRBJ1-2; D perhaps matches TRBD1 (6 bases). Germline V gives CDR1 SGDLS, CDR2 YYNGEE. This CDR3 is 15 amino acids long. The ends were cut back, 4 bases at V and 4 bases at J, with 17 bases in the middle. The CDR3 DNA follows: TGTGCCAGCAGCAATGACGGACAGCCCCGCTATGGCTACACCTTC. Encoded protein: CASSNDGQPRYGYTF.

For the CDR3, the DNA is TGTGCCAGCAGCCAAGACCCGGCGGACAGGGGAGGTGGCTACACCTTC. Protein product: CASSQDPADRGGGYTF. V usage is TRBV5-4 and J usage is TRBJ1-2, with 9 bases lining up with TRBD1. Germline V lookup: CDR1 SGHNT, CDR2 YYREEE (reference sequence). Trimming at V came to 4 bases and at J to 7 bases, leaving 14 bases not matched to a gene. CDR3 length: 16 residues.

V and J are TRBV4-1 and TRBJ1-1; no firm D call. V was trimmed by 3 bases and J by 1 base, leaving 9 bases between them. CDR1 is MGHRA, CDR2 YSYEKL, per germline. The length of the CDR3 is 14 residues. CDR3 sequence: CASSQTTGNTEAFF. CDR3 nucleotides: TGCGCCAGCAGCCAGACGACGGGGAACACTGAAGCTTTCTTT.

V usage is TRBV4-1 and J usage is TRBJ2-3, with 7 bases fitting TRBD2. The V segment lost 0 bases and the J segment 4 bases; nucleotides outside the gene matches: 10. Germline V gene sequence: CDR1 MGHRA, CDR2 YSYEKL. The CDR3 contains 17 residues. The CDR3 is CASSQDRGLDGPDTQYF. For the CDR3, the DNA is TGCGCCAGCAGCCAAGATCGCGGACTAGACGGTCCAGATACGCAGTATTTT.

This clone was found a few times. The chain recombines TRBV2 with TRBJ2-1, with TRBD2 as a possible D gene (6 bases). Trimming took off 1 base at V and 9 bases at J, with 13 bases between the two ends. The CDR3 consists of 14 residues. Germline CDR1 SNHLY, CDR2 FYNNEI. CDR3 sequence: CASSEGPYGGEQFF. The CDR3 DNA is TGTGCCAGCAGTGAAGGGCCATACGGGGGTGAGCAGTTCTTC.

V gene TRBV6-5 combines with J gene TRBJ2-5, with 10 bases that match TRBD1. The CDR3 loop spans 14 amino acids. V lost 7 bases, J lost 4 bases, and 6 bases stayed unmatched. The germline gives CDR1 MNHEY, CDR2 SVGAGI. The CDR3 DNA reads as TGTGCCAGCACCGGGACAGGGGATGGAGAGACCCAGTACTTC. The encoded protein is CASTGTGDGETQYF.

The chain joins TRBV11-3 to TRBJ1-3, with 7 bases that match TRBD1. CDR3 length equals 15 residues. From germline, CDR1 is SGHNT and CDR2 YENEEA. J was trimmed by 6 bases and V by 5 bases; bases with no gene match: 10. The CDR3 nucleotides are TGTGCCAGCAGCCAGAGGACAGGCGCAGAAAACACCATATATTTT. As protein: CASSQRTGAENTIYF.